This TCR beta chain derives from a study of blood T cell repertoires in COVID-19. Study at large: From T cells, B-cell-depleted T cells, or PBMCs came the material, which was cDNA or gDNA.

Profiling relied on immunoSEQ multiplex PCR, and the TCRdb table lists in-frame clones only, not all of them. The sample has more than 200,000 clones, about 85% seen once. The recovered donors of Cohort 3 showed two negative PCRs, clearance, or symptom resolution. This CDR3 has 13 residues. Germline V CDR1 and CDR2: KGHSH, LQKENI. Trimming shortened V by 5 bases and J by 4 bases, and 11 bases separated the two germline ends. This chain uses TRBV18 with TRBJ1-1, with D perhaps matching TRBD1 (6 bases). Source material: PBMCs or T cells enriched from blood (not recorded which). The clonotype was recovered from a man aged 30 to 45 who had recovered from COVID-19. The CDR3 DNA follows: TGTGCCAGCTCATCAGGGGTGCGCACTGAAGCTTTCTTT. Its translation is CASSSGVRTEAFF.